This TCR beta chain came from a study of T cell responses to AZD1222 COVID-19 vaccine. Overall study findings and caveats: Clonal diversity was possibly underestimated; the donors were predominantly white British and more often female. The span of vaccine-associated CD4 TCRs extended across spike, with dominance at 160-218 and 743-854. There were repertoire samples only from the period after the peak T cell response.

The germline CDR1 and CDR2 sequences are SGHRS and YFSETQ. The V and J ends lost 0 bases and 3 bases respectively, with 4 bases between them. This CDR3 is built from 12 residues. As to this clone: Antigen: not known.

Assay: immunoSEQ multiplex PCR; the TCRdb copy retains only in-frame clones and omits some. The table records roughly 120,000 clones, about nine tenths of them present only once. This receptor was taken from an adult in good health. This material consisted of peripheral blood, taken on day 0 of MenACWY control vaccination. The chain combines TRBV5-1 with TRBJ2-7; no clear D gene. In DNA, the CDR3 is TGCGCCAGCAGCTTGGCCAACTACGAGCAGTACTTC. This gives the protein CASSLANYEQYF.